The sequence of this T cell receptor (beta chain) was determined in a study of T cell changes during pregnancy in multiple sclerosis. Produced via immunoSEQ multiplex PCR; TCRdb's table is partial and in-frame only. The data hold about 68,000 clones, with about nine tenths observed a single time. J was trimmed by 7 bases and V by 1 base; bases with no gene match: 4. The CDR3 contains 15 residues. Germline CDR1 SNHLY, CDR2 FYNNEI. The input for sequencing was peripheral blood, taken in the third trimester of pregnancy. The receptor comes from a female donor with multiple sclerosis, enrolled in a pregnancy study. The chain joins TRBV2 to TRBJ1-6; 7 bases are shared with TRBD1. CDR3 nucleotides: TGTGCCAGCAGTGAAGTAATACAGGGGAATTCACCCCTCCACTTT. It codes for CASSEVIQGNSPLHF. Full variable domain (rest looked up from reference TRBV2 and TRBJ1-6): EPEVTQTPSHQVTQMGQEVILRCVPISNHLYFYWYRQILGQKVEFLVSFYNNEISEKSEIFDDQFSVERPDGSNFTLKIRSTKLEDSAMYFCASSEVIQGNSPLHFGNGTRLTVT.